One TCR beta chain is described in this entry. Self-reported history from a screening survey and questionnaire set each donor's cohort. V was trimmed by 4 bases and J by 7 bases, leaving 10 bases between them. The length of the CDR3 is 12 residues. Germline CDR1 reads SGHTA; CDR2 reads FQGNSA. In the original processing: Estimates of nucleated cell counts were drawn from the amplification of reference gene primers. Profiled with immunoSEQ multiplex PCR; TCRdb holds only in-frame clones, not every one. That table furnishes V, J and clone size, whereas the DNA furnished D and trimming. Found here are approximately 230,000 clones, under 90% of them singletons; the top ten hold under 2%. These data are taken from a study of blood T cell repertoires in COVID-19. Turning to the study itself: Acute and convalescent COVID-19 samples came from the United States, Italy and Spain. Sources were T cells, B-cell-depleted T cells, or PBMCs; the material itself was cDNA or gDNA.

Sequencing was done on a sample of PBMCs or T cells enriched from blood (not recorded which). The chain has TRBV7-2 and TRBJ1-2; D uncertain. The receptor was derived from a man in his forties or fifties who had recovered from COVID-19. The chain's CDR3 is CASSSPAGGYTF. The CDR3 coding sequence is TGTGCCAGCAGCTCCCCGGCAGGTGGCTACACCTTC.